These 15 T cell receptor beta chains originate from one sample sequenced in a study of blood T cell repertoires in COVID-19. Repertoires were generated with immunoSEQ multiplex PCR, while TCRdb's copy carries only in-frame clones and drops some. Of 250,000 to 350,000 clones detected, approximately 90% appear once; the ten largest clones hold 0.75% to 0.9%. The sequencing sample was made of peripheral blood. All receptors come from a man between 25 and 39 years old with acute or convalescent COVID-19.

The J gene is TRBJ2-7, the V gene TRBV30, with 8 bases that match TRBD2. V lost 2 bases, J lost 2 bases, and 11 bases stayed unmatched. CDR1 is GTSNPN, CDR2 SVGIG, per germline (reference sequence). The CDR3 spans 16 residues. The CDR3 protein is CAWSPPIAGITYEQYF. CDR3 bases: TGTGCCTGGAGTCCCCCTATAGCGGGGATAACCTACGAGCAGTACTTC.

The V gene is TRBV5-1, the J gene TRBJ1-5, with TRBD1 matching over 7 bases. V trimming: 2 bases; J trimming: 4 bases; junction bases outside the gene matches: 3. The germline V gene encodes CDR1 SGHRS and CDR2 YFSETQ. The length of the CDR3 is 14 residues. Here the CDR3 DNA reads TGCGCCAGCAGCTTAGGGACAGATAATCAGCCCCAGCATTTT. Amino acids: CASSLGTDNQPQHF.

The V and J genes are TRBV7-3 and TRBJ2-1; 9 positions match TRBD2. V dropped 5 bases and J dropped 9; count of bases not matched to a gene: 11. Germline CDR1 reads SGHTA; CDR2 reads FQGTGA. The CDR3 is 15 amino acids. CDR3 coding DNA: TGTGCCAGCAGCCCAGCGGGGGGCTTCTTAAGTGAGCAGTTCTTC. This codes for CASSPAGGFLSEQFF.

This clone was detected only once. This rearrangement joins TRBV30 to TRBJ1-6; TRBD1 aligns across 7 bases. Germline assignment: CDR1 GTSNPN and CDR2 SVGIG (reference sequence). This CDR3 is 13 amino acids long. V trimming: 4 bases; J trimming: 7 bases; junction bases outside the gene matches: 4. CDR3 in DNA: TGTGCCTGGACTCGGGACAGAAATTCACCCCTCCACTTT. Protein: CAWTRDRNSPLHF.

The V call is TRBV7-9, the J call TRBJ1-4, with a tentative D call TRBD1 (5 bases). The CDR3 length is 16 residues. Germline values: CDR1 SEHNR, CDR2 FQNEAQ (reference sequence). V lost 3 bases and J 2 bases, leaving 13 bases between the germline ends. In DNA, the CDR3 is TGTGCCAGCAGCTTCCTATGGGGCTCGACTAATGAAAAACTGTTTTTT. Its translation is CASSFLWGSTNEKLFF.

The rearrangement joins TRBV18 to TRBJ2-2; the match to TRBD1 covers 8 bases. Germline V gene sequence: CDR1 KGHSH, CDR2 LQKENI. This CDR3 contains 15 residues. Trimming cost V 6 bases and J 1 base; bases outside gene matches: 4. CDR3 coding DNA: TGTGCCAGCTCGTTCGGACAGGGGAACACCGGGGAGCTGTTTTTT. Protein product: CASSFGQGNTGELFF.

CDR3: CASSPGLAGGAHTQYF. CDR3 bases: TGTGCCAGCAGTCCCGGACTAGCGGGGGGAGCCCATACGCAGTATTTT. The chain recombines TRBV6-2 or TRBV6-3 with TRBJ2-3; the match to TRBD2 covers 14 bases. V trimming: 5 bases; J trimming: 7 bases; junction bases outside the gene matches: 8. The germline V gene has CDR1 MNHEY and CDR2 SVGEGT. The CDR3 has 16 amino acids.

The rearrangement uses TRBV28 and TRBJ2-7; D is perhaps TRBD1 (5 bases). There are 11 residues in the CDR3. Germline V CDR1 and CDR2: MDHEN, SYDVKM. V was shortened by 6 bases and J by 5 bases, with 8 bases between the two germline ends. The CDR3 DNA follows: TGTGCCAGCAGAAGGGGTCACGAGCAGTACTTC. It is translated as CASRRGHEQYF.

This clone was found once. This chain uses TRBV7-3 with TRBJ1-1, with 11 bases fitting TRBD1. The CDR3 loop spans 15 amino acids. With V trimmed by 5 bases and J by 1 base, 3 bases remained unmatched. In germline, CDR1 is SGHTA, CDR2 FQGTGA. The DNA for the CDR3 is TGTGCCAGCAGCCCAGGGACAGGGGGGAACACTGAAGCTTTCTTT. Protein product: CASSPGTGGNTEAFF.

The rearrangement joins TRBV28 to TRBJ2-1; TRBD2 matches at 9 bases. The ends lost 7 bases at V and 4 bases at J; junction bases unmatched: 11. This CDR3 is built from 16 residues. Germline V gene sequence: CDR1 MDHEN, CDR2 SYDVKM. CDR3 amino acids: CASTPLGLAGYNEQFF. CDR3 in DNA: TGTGCCAGCACCCCGTTAGGGCTAGCGGGATACAATGAGCAGTTCTTC.

The sample holds a few counts of this clone. The V call is TRBV7-9, the J call TRBJ1-6; D is unclear. V was shortened by 5 bases and J by 5 bases, with 4 bases between the two germline ends. The CDR3 totals 12 residues. In germline, CDR1 is SEHNR, CDR2 FQNEAQ (reference sequence). The CDR3: CASSLHNSPLHF. Here the CDR3 DNA reads TGTGCCAGCAGCCTACATAATTCACCCCTCCACTTT.

This chain uses TRBV11-2 with TRBJ2-1, with TRBD1 matching over 7 bases. CDR3 size: 16 residues. Trimming cost V 5 bases and J 9 bases; bases outside gene matches: 16. Germline CDR1 reads SGHAT; CDR2 reads FQNNGV. In DNA, the CDR3 is TGTGCCAGCAGCGAACTACAGGGGCCGCTCGGGACTGAGCAGTTCTTC. Its protein is CASSELQGPLGTEQFF.

This clone was recorded once. This chain links TRBV18 with TRBJ1-2; 8 bases map to TRBD1. Per the germline V gene, CDR1 is KGHSH and CDR2 is LQKENI. This CDR3 spans 12 amino acids. With 5 bases clipped from V and 12 bases from J, the junction kept 8 bases outside the gene matches. The CDR3 region has the DNA TGTGCCAGCTCATCTCGGACAGGGCACAACACCTTC. Amino acid sequence: CASSSRTGHNTF.

Written as DNA, the CDR3 is TGTGCCAGCAGTTTTCGCAGGGGCCCAAATCAGCCCCAGCATTTT. This gives the protein CASSFRRGPNQPQHF. The J gene is TRBJ1-5, the V gene TRBV27; TRBD1 might be the D (6 bases). The CDR3 totals 15 residues. The V end was cut by 3 bases, the J end by 4 bases, with 13 bases between. Germline CDR1 and CDR2: MNHEY and SMNVEV (reference sequence).

The V call is TRBV5-1, the J call TRBJ1-6, with TRBD1 as a possible D gene (5 bases). This CDR3 region has 15 residues. V was shortened by 4 bases and J by 3 bases, with 11 bases between the two germline ends. In germline, CDR1 is SGHRS, CDR2 YFSETQ. CDR3 sequence (DNA): TGCGCCAGCAGCAATGACAGACTCTATAATTCACCCCTCCACTTT. Its protein is CASSNDRLYNSPLHF.